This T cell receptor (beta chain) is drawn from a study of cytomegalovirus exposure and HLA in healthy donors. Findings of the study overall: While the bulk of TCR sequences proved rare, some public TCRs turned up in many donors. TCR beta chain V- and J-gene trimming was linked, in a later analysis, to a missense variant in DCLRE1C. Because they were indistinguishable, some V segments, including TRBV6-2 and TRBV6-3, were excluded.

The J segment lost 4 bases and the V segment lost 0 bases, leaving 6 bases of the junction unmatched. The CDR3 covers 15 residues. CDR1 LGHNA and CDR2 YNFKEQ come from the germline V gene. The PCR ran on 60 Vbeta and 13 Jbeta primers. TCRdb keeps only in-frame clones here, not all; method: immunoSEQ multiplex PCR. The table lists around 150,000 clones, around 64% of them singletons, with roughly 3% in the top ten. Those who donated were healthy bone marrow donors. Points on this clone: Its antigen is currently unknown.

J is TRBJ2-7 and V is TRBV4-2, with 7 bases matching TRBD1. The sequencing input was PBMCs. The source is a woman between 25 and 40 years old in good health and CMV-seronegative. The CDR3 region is CASSQESGTAYEQYF. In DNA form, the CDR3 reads TGTGCCAGCAGCCAAGAGTCGGGGACAGCTTACGAGCAGTACTTC.